The subject of this entry is one TCR beta chain. This CDR3 is also generated by other DNA sequences in the sample. Residents of over 20 US areas, aged about 18 to 89 years, made up the participants. Participant reports of clinical history set cohort assignment. V shed 1 base and J shed 0 bases, with 6 bases lying between them. Germline loops: CDR1 SGHTA, CDR2 FQGNSA. The CDR3 loop spans 14 amino acids. In the authors' workflow: Counts of nucleated cells, estimated from reference gene primer amplification, were obtained. Assay used: immunoSEQ multiplex PCR; TCRdb lists only in-frame clones, some missing. The V and J calls and clone size were taken over from that table, and D and trimming were inferred from the DNA. The sample lists fewer than 250,000 clones, 83% occurring once. The data were taken from a study of blood T cell repertoires in COVID-19.

The clonotype was recovered from a woman aged 35 to 49 who had been exposed to COVID-19. The genes are TRBV7-2 and TRBJ2-5; D gene unclear. Sequences were obtained from PBMCs or T cells enriched from blood (not recorded which). CDR3 DNA sequence: TGTGCCAGCAGCTTAGGAGAGTACCAAGAGACCCAGTACTTC. Translating gives CASSLGEYQETQYF.